Below, 28 T cell receptor beta chains from the same sample are listed, as sequenced in a study of T-cell reconstitution after alpha-beta-depleted transplantation in children. Preparation of the TCRbeta library involved a method that used unique molecular identifiers. One entry per CDR3 protein, called by TCRdb with MiXCR from the PCR reads. The sample consists of 250,000 to 300,000 distinct CDR3 sequences, roughly 9.5% of them appearing once. Sample: PBMCs from the stem cell graft donor, taken from the stem cell graft. The receptors come from a human donor who donated a stem cell graft to a child with SCID.

The rearrangement uses TRBV29-1 and TRBJ2-1, with 7 bases aligning to TRBD2. Per the germline V gene, CDR1 is SQVTM and CDR2 is ANQGSEA. V shed 4 bases and J 4 bases; nucleotides not matched to a gene: 4. The CDR3 is 13 amino acids. The CDR3 loop is CSVVASGYNEQFF. Here the CDR3 DNA reads TGCAGCGTTGTGGCTAGCGGTTACAATGAGCAGTTCTTC.

The chain recombines TRBV7-9 with TRBJ2-1; D is ambiguous. The germline V gene encodes CDR1 SEHNR and CDR2 FQNEAQ (reference sequence). Trimming left V 8 bases short and J 7 bases short, with 18 bases between. CDR3 length: 14 residues. The CDR3 reads CASGAKSRVNEQFF. Written as DNA, the CDR3 is TGTGCCAGCGGAGCTAAAAGTCGTGTTAATGAGCAGTTCTTC.

This clonotype has at least ten counts. This chain connects TRBV12-5 to TRBJ2-7, with D hard to call. CDR3 length: 12 amino acids. Trimming cost V 4 bases and J 2 bases, with 6 bases left between them. Germline lookup yields CDR1 LGHNT and CDR2 FRNRAP. The CDR3 loop reads CASGYSTYEQYF. CDR3 DNA: TGTGCTAGTGGTTATAGTACCTACGAGCAGTACTTC.

This clonotype has a count of ten or more. This CDR3 reads CASSLDQINEQFF. In DNA, the CDR3 is TGCGCCAGCAGCTTGGACCAGATCAATGAGCAGTTCTTC. V gene TRBV5-1 combines with J gene TRBJ2-1, with D unresolved. Trimming took off 0 bases at V and 6 bases at J, with 7 bases between the two ends. This CDR3 is 13 amino acids long. Germline V lookup: CDR1 SGHRS, CDR2 YFSETQ.

The CDR3 loop reads CASSLGSGTPNNEQFF. As DNA, the CDR3 is TGTGCCAGCAGCTTAGGATCCGGGACACCTAACAATGAGCAGTTCTTC. The chain combines TRBV7-6 with TRBJ2-1; TRBD1 might be the D (6 bases). Trimming took off 1 base at V and 5 bases at J, with 15 bases between the two ends. The CDR3 has 16 residues. Germline CDR1 SGHVS, CDR2 FNYEAQ.

The chain joins TRBV12-3 or TRBV12-4 to TRBJ2-1, with 10 positions matching TRBD2. The J segment lost 8 bases and the V segment lost 6 bases, leaving 10 bases of the junction unmatched. This CDR3 has 15 residues. CDR3 in amino acids: CASSLLAGAGDEQFF. CDR3 sequence (DNA): TGTGCCAGCAGCCTCCTAGCGGGGGCCGGGGATGAGCAGTTCTTC.

This clonotype was detected many times. The rearrangement links TRBV5-1 to TRBJ2-1, with 9 bases matching TRBD2. In germline, CDR1 is SGHRS, CDR2 YFSETQ. This CDR3 is built from 15 residues. Losses at the gene ends were 4 bases for V and 9 bases for J; bases not matched to a gene: 11. This chain's CDR3 is CASSPTGTSRGEQFF. The CDR3 DNA sequence: TGCGCCAGCAGCCCGACCGGGACTAGCAGGGGTGAGCAGTTCTTC.

The chain has TRBV11-2 and TRBJ2-7; D gene ambiguous. The CDR3 is made up of 14 amino acids. In germline, CDR1 is SGHAT, CDR2 FQNNGV. The V end was cut by 4 bases, the J end by 2 bases, with 12 bases between. In DNA form, the CDR3 reads TGTGCCAGCAGCTCCCTATTTGGGACCTACGAGCAGTACTTC. Protein: CASSSLFGTYEQYF.

This clonotype was seen a handful of times. This rearrangement joins TRBV7-3 to TRBJ2-3; D is unresolved. Deletions cut 1 base from V and 5 bases from J, with 7 bases between. The CDR3 has 13 residues. Germline V gene data show CDR1 as SGHTA and CDR2 as FQGTGA. The CDR3 bases are TGTGCCAGCAGCTTAAACTGGGGAGATACGCAGTATTTT. Residues: CASSLNWGDTQYF. Using reference TRBV7-3 and TRBJ2-3 for the parts outside the CDR3, the full variable domain is GAGVSQTPSNKVTEKGKYVELRCDPISGHTALYWYRQSLGQGPEFLIYFQGTGAADDSGLPNDRFFAVRPEGSVSTLKIQRTERGDSAVYLCASSLNWGDTQYFGPGTRLTVL.

This clonotype was counted a few times. This chain joins TRBV4-2 and TRBJ1-3; TRBD1 aligns across 9 bases. V was clipped by 5 bases and J by 0 bases; unmatched bases: 8. Germline-derived CDR1 and CDR2 are LGHNA and YNFKEQ. The CDR3 totals 17 residues. Here the CDR3 reads CASSSPGQGSSGNTIYF. As DNA, the CDR3 is TGTGCCAGCAGCTCCCCGGGACAGGGAAGCTCTGGAAACACCATATATTTT.

The chain is built from TRBV20-1 and TRBJ2-3; weak D call: TRBD2 (6 bases). V dropped 3 bases and J dropped 5 bases, with 9 bases sitting between them. The CDR3 spans 12 residues. Per the germline V gene, CDR1 is DFQATT and CDR2 is SNEGSKA (reference sequence). CDR3 protein: CSASFSGDTQYF. Written as DNA, the CDR3 is TGCAGTGCTAGTTTTAGCGGAGATACGCAGTATTTT.

V gene TRBV5-1 combines with J gene TRBJ2-1, with a weak D call TRBD2 (6 bases). Germline-derived CDR1 and CDR2 are SGHRS and YFSETQ. CDR3 length equals 15 residues. Trimming pared 1 base from V and 4 bases from J, leaving 12 bases between. This CDR3 reads CASSLLGTQYNEQFF. The CDR3 coding sequence is TGCGCCAGCAGCTTGTTGGGGACTCAATACAATGAGCAGTTCTTC.

This clonotype was counted only a few times. The rearrangement joins TRBV7-3 to TRBJ2-3; D is ambiguous. CDR3 length equals 13 residues. V was pared by 6 bases and J by 0 bases, with 7 bases between. Germline lookup yields CDR1 SGHTA and CDR2 FQGTGA. CDR3 DNA sequence: TGTGCCAGCAGGTCCCCTAGCACAGATACGCAGTATTTT. Amino acid sequence: CASRSPSTDTQYF.

This clonotype was recorded at least ten times. The chain couples TRBV20-1 to TRBJ1-4, with 8 bases fitting TRBD1. Per germline, CDR1 DFQATT and CDR2 SNEGSKA (reference sequence). The CDR3 spans 18 residues. V dropped 0 bases and J dropped 2; count of bases not matched to a gene: 11. The CDR3 region has the DNA TGCAGTGCTAGAGATCCTGGACAGGGTCGTATCACTAATGAAAAACTGTTTTTT. It is translated as CSARDPGQGRITNEKLFF.

This clonotype was seen repeatedly, ten times or more. The V call is TRBV27, the J call TRBJ2-1; the match to TRBD2 covers 10 bases. The germline gives CDR1 MNHEY, CDR2 SMNVEV (reference sequence). This CDR3 has 18 amino acids. V shed 3 bases and J 7 bases; nucleotides not matched to a gene: 15. CDR3: CASSFYGSSGGAGNEQFF. The CDR3 bases are TGTGCCAGCAGTTTTTATGGCTCCAGCGGGGGGGCCGGGAATGAGCAGTTCTTC.

The chain links TRBV5-1 to TRBJ1-4, with unresolved D. Trimming took off 4 bases at V and 8 bases at J, with 15 bases between the two ends. The CDR3 consists of 14 residues. Germline V gives CDR1 SGHRS, CDR2 YFSETQ. This chain's CDR3 is CASSTGPADEKLFF. The DNA for the CDR3 is TGCGCCAGCAGCACCGGTCCCGCGGACGAAAAACTGTTTTTT.

This clonotype was observed a handful of times. V and J are TRBV12-3 or TRBV12-4 and TRBJ2-7, with a possible D match to TRBD2 (5 bases). The CDR3 consists of 14 residues. Trimming removed 3 bases at V and 5 bases at J, with 14 bases between. The CDR3 protein is CASSFGIVRNEQYF. CDR3 DNA sequence: TGTGCCAGCAGTTTCGGGATAGTTCGAAACGAGCAGTACTTC.

The chain carries TRBV7-9 and TRBJ1-1; 9 bases align to TRBD1. Germline CDR1 is SEHNR and CDR2 is FQNEAQ (reference sequence). This CDR3 has 15 amino acids. V was pared by 7 bases and J by 0 bases, with 6 bases of the junction left unmatched. The CDR3, as DNA: TGTGCCAGCACCGAGGGACAGGGCCTGAACACTGAAGCTTTCTTT. Its translation is CASTEGQGLNTEAFF.

This clonotype was found a few times. The J gene is TRBJ2-1, the V gene TRBV7-9, with 8 nucleotides matching TRBD2. The CDR3 is made up of 15 amino acids. Germline values: CDR1 SEHNR, CDR2 FQNEAQ (reference sequence). V shed 4 bases and J 6 bases; nucleotides not matched to a gene: 8. The CDR3, as DNA: TGTGCCAGCAGCTCGGGGGGGTTGGGGACCAATGAGCAGTTCTTC. Protein product: CASSSGGLGTNEQFF.

A few counts support this clonotype. CDR3: CASSPVRTGGEQYF. CDR3 in DNA: TGTGCCAGCAGCCCAGTTCGGACAGGGGGCGAGCAGTACTTC. J is TRBJ2-7 and V is TRBV7-9; 10 bases align to TRBD1. Germline V gives CDR1 SEHNR, CDR2 FQNEAQ (reference sequence). V was clipped by 5 bases and J by 6 bases; unmatched bases: 7. The CDR3 is made up of 14 amino acids.

The DNA of the CDR3 is TGCGCCAGCAGCGCGGGACTAACCACAGATACGCAGTATTTT. This gives the protein CASSAGLTTDTQYF. The genes are TRBV5-1 and TRBJ2-3, with 7 bases matching TRBD2. CDR1 and CDR2 (germline): SGHRS, YFSETQ. The CDR3 has 14 amino acids. The ends lost 4 bases at V and 2 bases at J; junction bases unmatched: 4.

This clonotype has only a few counts. V usage is TRBV29-1 and J usage is TRBJ1-1; D is perhaps TRBD1 (5 bases). CDR1 and CDR2 from the germline V gene are SQVTM and ANQGSEA. Trimming shortened V by 6 bases and J by 0 bases, and 8 bases separated the two germline ends. The CDR3 is made up of 12 amino acids. The CDR3 reads CSVGHMNTEAFF. CDR3 sequence (DNA): TGCAGCGTCGGACATATGAACACTGAAGCTTTCTTT.

J is TRBJ1-5 and V is TRBV3-1; D call uncertain. This CDR3 spans 12 amino acids. V shed 2 bases and J shed 10 bases, with 9 bases lying between them. Germline values: CDR1 LGHDT, CDR2 YNNKEL (reference sequence). The CDR3 is CASSQRTGPQHF. CDR3 nucleotide sequence: TGTGCCAGCAGCCAAAGGACCGGCCCCCAGCATTTT.

This clonotype was counted a few times. The rearrangement joins TRBV15 to TRBJ1-2; D is perhaps TRBD1 (5 bases). From germline, CDR1 is LNHNV and CDR2 YYDKDF (reference sequence). CDR3 length: 16 residues. Trimming pared 5 bases from V and 3 bases from J, leaving 19 bases between. This CDR3 reads CATSPIWGGTDYGYTF. In DNA form, the CDR3 reads TGTGCCACCAGCCCTATTTGGGGGGGTACCGACTATGGCTACACCTTC.

This clonotype has a handful of counts. This chain uses TRBV11-2 with TRBJ2-2, with TRBD1 identical over 7 bases. This CDR3 is 20 amino acids long. J lost 7 bases, V lost 5 bases, and 25 bases had no gene match. In germline, CDR1 is SGHAT, CDR2 FQNNGV. The CDR3 sequence is CASSATRGRGISRISGELFF. The CDR3 bases are TGTGCCAGCAGCGCCACCCGAGGCAGGGGGATAAGTAGGATCAGCGGGGAGCTGTTTTTT. The full variable domain, rest sourced from reference TRBV11-2 and TRBJ2-2, is EAGVAQSPRYKIIEKRQSVAFWCNPISGHATLYWYQQILGQGPKLLIQFQNNGVVDDSQLPKDRFSAERLKGVDSTLKIQPAKLEDSAVYLCASSATRGRGISRISGELFFGEGSRLTVL.

This clonotype came up a few times. The CDR3 DNA follows: TGTGCCAGCAGCTTAGAAACAAACGGGGATACGCAGTATTTT. It encodes CASSLETNGDTQYF. The chain carries TRBV7-2 and TRBJ2-3; D is ambiguous. Germline V CDR1 and CDR2: SGHTA, FQGNSA. This CDR3 spans 14 amino acids. V dropped 1 base and J dropped 6 bases, with 11 bases sitting between them.

The chain uses TRBV6-1 and TRBJ1-3; the D gene is possibly TRBD1 (5 bases). The CDR3 has 14 residues. Trimming removed 7 bases at V and 2 bases at J, with 12 bases between. Per the germline V gene, CDR1 is MNHNS and CDR2 is SASEGT. The CDR3 nucleotides are TGTGCCAGCATGCCAGGGACCACTGGAAACACCATATATTTT. Its protein is CASMPGTTGNTIYF.

Regarding this clonotype: The missing conserved phenylalanine or tryptophan at the end of this CDR3 makes a read error likely. The J gene is TRBJ2-2, the V gene TRBV7-9; D possibly corresponds to TRBD2 (5 bases). The germline V gene has CDR1 SEHNR and CDR2 FQNEAQ (reference sequence). The V end lost 3 bases, the J end lost 3 bases, and 5 bases lay between the germline ends. The CDR3 extends over 13 amino acids. The CDR3 region has the DNA TGTGCCAGCAGCTTGCGGGACACCGGGGAGCTGTTTTCT. This encodes CASSLRDTGELFS.